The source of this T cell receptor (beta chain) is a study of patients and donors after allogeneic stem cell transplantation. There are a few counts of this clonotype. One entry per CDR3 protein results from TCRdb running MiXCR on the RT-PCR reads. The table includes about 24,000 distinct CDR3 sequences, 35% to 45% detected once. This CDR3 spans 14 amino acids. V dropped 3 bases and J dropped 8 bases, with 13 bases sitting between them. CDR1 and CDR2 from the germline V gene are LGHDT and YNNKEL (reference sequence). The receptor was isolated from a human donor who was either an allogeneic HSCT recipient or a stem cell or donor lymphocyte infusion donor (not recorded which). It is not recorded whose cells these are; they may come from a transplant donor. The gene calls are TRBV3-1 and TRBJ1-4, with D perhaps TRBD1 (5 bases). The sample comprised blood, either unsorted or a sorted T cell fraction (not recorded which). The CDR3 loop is CASSHRAGEEKLFF. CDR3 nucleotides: TGTGCCAGCAGCCACAGGGCGGGGGAAGAAAAACTGTTTTTT.